This TCR beta chain came from a study of blood T cell repertoires in COVID-19. The germline CDR1 and CDR2 sequences are LNHDA and SQIVND (reference sequence). Losses at the gene ends were 7 bases for V and 7 bases for J; bases not matched to a gene: 13. The CDR3 has 16 amino acids. TCRdb's copy holds only in-frame clones and misses some; the assay was immunoSEQ multiplex PCR. The sample lists fewer than 300,000 clones, approximately 92% seen once, with about 1.1% in the top ten. Sequenced material: PBMCs or T cells enriched from blood (not recorded which). The source of this sequence is a woman younger than 45 who had recovered from COVID-19. V and J are TRBV19 and TRBJ1-5, with TRBD1 identical over 10 bases. Here the CDR3 reads CASNDRDRGLGQPQHF. DNA for the CDR3: TGTGCCAGTAACGACCGGGACAGGGGATTAGGACAGCCCCAGCATTTT. Together with reference TRBV19 and TRBJ1-5, the CDR3 gives the full variable domain: DGGITQSPKYLFRKEGQNVTLSCEQNLNHDAMYWYRQDPGQGLRLIYYSQIVNDFQKGDIAEGYSVSREKKESFPLTVTSAQKNPTAFYLCASNDRDRGLGQPQHFGDGTRLSIL.